The clone carrying this T cell receptor beta chain appeared many times. TCRdb re-called the 5' RACE reads through MiXCR, storing one row per CDR3 protein. The sample records about 110,000 distinct CDR3 sequences, roughly an eighth being singletons. This sample was included in a study of early T cells in non-severe SARS-CoV-2 infection. The TCR originated in an adult who was a healthcare worker with PCR-confirmed SARS-CoV-2 infection or an uninfected control (not recorded which). The material sequenced was whole blood.

CDR3 loop: CASSYDGQPSTDTQYF. Here the CDR3 DNA reads TGTGCCAGCAGCTATGATGGACAACCTAGCACAGATACGCAGTATTTT. The rearrangement uses TRBV6-6 and TRBJ2-3; a possible D gene is TRBD1 (5 bases). Trimming removed 6 bases from V and 0 bases from J, with 16 bases in between. This CDR3 comprises 16 residues. CDR1 and CDR2 from the germline V gene are MNHNY and SVGAGI (reference sequence).